This T cell receptor (beta chain) appears in the sequencing data of a study of T cells in Graves' hyperthyroidism and ophthalmopathy. J lost 0 bases, V lost 2 bases, and 3 bases had no gene match. From germline, CDR1 is LGHNA and CDR2 YSLEER. The CDR3 sequence is 16 residues long. Study-wide findings and caveats: A model built on 13 V-J features separated ophthalmopathy from stable hyperthyroidism.

This clonotype was recorded once. Its antigen remains unknown. Amplification targeted TCR beta CDR3 regions from RNA transcripts. In the first-round RT-PCR of the TCR CDR3, the HTBI primer set was used. One entry per CDR3 protein, called by TCRdb with MiXCR from the multiplex PCR reads. Seen here are a few hundred thousand distinct CDR3 sequences, about 20% observed once, and the top ten hold roughly 49%. Sample: blood. This sequence joins TRBV4-3 and TRBJ2-1; 8 positions match TRBD2. The TCR sequence derives from a woman in her seventies with Graves' ophthalmopathy. CDR3 amino acids: CASSQKAGGSYNEQFF. Here the CDR3 DNA reads TGCGCCAGCAGCCAAAAGGCGGGAGGCTCCTACAATGAGCAGTTCTTC.